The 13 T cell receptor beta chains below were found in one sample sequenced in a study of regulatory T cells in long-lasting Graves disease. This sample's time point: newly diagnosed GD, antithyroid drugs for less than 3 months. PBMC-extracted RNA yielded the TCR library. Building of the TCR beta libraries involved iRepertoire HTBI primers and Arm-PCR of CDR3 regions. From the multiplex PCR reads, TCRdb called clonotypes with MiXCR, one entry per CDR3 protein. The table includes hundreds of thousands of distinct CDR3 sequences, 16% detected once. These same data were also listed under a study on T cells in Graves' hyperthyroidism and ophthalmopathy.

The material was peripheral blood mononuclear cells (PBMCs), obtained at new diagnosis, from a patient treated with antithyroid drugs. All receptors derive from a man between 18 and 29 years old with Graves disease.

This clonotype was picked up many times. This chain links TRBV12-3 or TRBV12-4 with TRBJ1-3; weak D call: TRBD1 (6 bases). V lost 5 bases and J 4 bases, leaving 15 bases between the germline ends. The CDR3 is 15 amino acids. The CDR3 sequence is CASSMEQGLGNTIYF. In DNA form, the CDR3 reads TGTGCCAGCAGTATGGAACAGGGACTCGGAAACACCATATATTTT.

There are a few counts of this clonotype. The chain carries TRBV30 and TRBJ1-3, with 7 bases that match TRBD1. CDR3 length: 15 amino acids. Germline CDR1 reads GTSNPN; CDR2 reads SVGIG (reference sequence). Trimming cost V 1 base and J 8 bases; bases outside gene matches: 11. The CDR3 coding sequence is TGTGCCTGGAGTGCACTTGGGACAGCGGGGGACACCATATATTTT. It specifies CAWSALGTAGDTIYF.

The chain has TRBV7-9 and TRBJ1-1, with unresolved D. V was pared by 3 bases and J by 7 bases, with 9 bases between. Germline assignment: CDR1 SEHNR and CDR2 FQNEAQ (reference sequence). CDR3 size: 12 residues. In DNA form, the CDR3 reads TGTGCCAGCAGCTTGTCTTTAAGTGAAGCTTTCTTT. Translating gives CASSLSLSEAFF.

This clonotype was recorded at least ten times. The CDR3 spells CASSAPGRTASYEQYF. The CDR3 bases are TGTGCCAGCAGCGCGCCCGGTCGGACAGCCTCCTACGAGCAGTACTTC. The chain recombines TRBV11-2 with TRBJ2-7; possibly TRBD1 for D (6 bases). Germline CDR1 is SGHAT and CDR2 is FQNNGV. The CDR3 has 16 residues. Trimming took 5 bases from V and 0 from J, leaving 17 bases between them.

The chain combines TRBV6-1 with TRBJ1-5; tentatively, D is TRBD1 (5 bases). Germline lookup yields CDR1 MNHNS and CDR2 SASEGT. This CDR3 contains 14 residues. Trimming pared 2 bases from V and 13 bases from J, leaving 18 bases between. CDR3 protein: CASSEYWGGAGQHF. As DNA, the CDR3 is TGTGCCAGCAGTGAATATTGGGGAGGGGCAGGGCAGCATTTT.

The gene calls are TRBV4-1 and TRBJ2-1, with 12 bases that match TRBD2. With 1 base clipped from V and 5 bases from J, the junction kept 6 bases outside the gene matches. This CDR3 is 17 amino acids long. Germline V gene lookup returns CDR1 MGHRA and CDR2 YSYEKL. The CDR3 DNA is TGCGCCAGCAGCCAAGGGACTAGCGGGACAGGAAACAATGAGCAGTTCTTC. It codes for CASSQGTSGTGNNEQFF.

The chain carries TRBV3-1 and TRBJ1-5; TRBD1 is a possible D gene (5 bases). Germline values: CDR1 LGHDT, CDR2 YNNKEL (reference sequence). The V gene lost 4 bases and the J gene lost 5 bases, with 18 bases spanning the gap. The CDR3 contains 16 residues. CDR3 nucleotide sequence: TGTGCCAGCAGCCCCTTTAGTGGGACCGCCTATCAGCCCCAGCATTTT. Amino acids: CASSPFSGTAYQPQHF. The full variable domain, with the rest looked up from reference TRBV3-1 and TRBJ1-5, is DTAVSQTPKYLVTQMGNDKSIKCEQNLGHDTMYWYKQDSKKFLKIMFSYNNKELIINETVPNRFSPKSPDKAHLNLHINSLELGDSAVYFCASSPFSGTAYQPQHFGDGTRLSIL.

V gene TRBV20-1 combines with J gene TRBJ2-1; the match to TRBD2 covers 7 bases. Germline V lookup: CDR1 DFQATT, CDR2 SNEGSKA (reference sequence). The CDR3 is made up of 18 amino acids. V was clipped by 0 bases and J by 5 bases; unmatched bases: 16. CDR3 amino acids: CSARDLNSKLAGHNEQFF. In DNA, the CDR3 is TGCAGTGCTAGAGATCTTAACTCTAAATTAGCGGGTCACAATGAGCAGTTCTTC.

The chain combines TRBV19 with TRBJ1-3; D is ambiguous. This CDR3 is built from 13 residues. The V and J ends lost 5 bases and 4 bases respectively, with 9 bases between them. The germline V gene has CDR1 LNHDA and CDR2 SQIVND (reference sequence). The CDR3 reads CASSSSGGNTIYF. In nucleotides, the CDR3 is TGTGCCAGTAGTTCGTCAGGCGGAAACACCATATATTTT.

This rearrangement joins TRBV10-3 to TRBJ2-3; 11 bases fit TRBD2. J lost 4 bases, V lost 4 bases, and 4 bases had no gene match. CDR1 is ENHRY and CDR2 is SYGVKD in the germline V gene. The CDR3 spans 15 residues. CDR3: CAISGELAGADTQYF. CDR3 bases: TGTGCCATCAGTGGGGAACTAGCGGGAGCAGATACGCAGTATTTT.

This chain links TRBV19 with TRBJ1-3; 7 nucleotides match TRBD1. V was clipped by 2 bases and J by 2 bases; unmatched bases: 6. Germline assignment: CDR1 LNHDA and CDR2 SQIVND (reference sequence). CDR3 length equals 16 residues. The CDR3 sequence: CASSISWTGAGNTIYF. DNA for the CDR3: TGTGCCAGTAGTATATCGTGGACAGGAGCTGGAAACACCATATATTTT.

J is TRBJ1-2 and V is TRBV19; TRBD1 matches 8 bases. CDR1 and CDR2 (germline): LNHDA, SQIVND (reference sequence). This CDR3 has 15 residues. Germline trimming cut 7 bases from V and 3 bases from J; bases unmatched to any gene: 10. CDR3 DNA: TGTGCCAGTATGGCGCAGGGGGCTTTCGACTATGGCTACACCTTC. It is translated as CASMAQGAFDYGYTF.

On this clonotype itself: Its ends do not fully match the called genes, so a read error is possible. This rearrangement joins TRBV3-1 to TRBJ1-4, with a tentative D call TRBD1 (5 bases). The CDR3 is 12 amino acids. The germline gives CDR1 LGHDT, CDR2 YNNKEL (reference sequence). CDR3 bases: TGTGCCAGCAGCCAAGGCAGGGAAAAACGGTTTTTT. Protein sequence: CASSQGREKRFF. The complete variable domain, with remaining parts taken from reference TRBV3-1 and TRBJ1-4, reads DTAVSQTPKYLVTQMGNDKSIKCEQNLGHDTMYWYKQDSKKFLKIMFSYNNKELIINETVPNRFSPKSPDKAHLNLHINSLELGDSAVYFCASSQGREKRFFGSGTQLSVL.